The following is a T cell receptor (beta chain) sequence with its context. Original analysis: Estimation of nucleated cell counts relied on the amplification of reference gene primers. Generated by immunoSEQ multiplex PCR, the TCRdb table keeps only in-frame clones and is missing some. Clone size and the V and J calls come from that table; the DNA yielded D and trimming. The sample contains around 99,000 clones, 70% to 90% of which appear only once. These data are taken from a study of blood T cell repertoires in COVID-19. Study background: In each case, the material was cDNA or gDNA derived from T cells, B-cell-depleted T cells, or PBMCs.

Germline CDR1 and CDR2: SGHRS and YFSETQ. V trimming: 4 bases; J trimming: 6 bases; junction bases outside the gene matches: 9. The CDR3 is 14 amino acids. Sequences were obtained from peripheral blood. The origin of this receptor is a man aged 40-49 years with active or convalescent COVID-19. The chain combines TRBV5-1 with TRBJ1-2; 7 bases are shared with TRBD1. The CDR3 protein is CASSPRQGSDGYTF. The CDR3 DNA reads as TGCGCCAGCAGCCCCCGACAGGGAAGCGATGGCTACACCTTC.